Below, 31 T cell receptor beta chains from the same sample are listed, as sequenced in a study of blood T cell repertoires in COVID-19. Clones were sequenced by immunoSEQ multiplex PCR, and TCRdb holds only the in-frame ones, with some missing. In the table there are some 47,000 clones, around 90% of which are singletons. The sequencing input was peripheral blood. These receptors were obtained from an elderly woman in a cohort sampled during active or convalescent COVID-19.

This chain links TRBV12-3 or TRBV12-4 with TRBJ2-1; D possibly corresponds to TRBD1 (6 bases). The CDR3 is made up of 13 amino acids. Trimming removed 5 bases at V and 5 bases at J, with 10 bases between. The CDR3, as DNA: TGTGCCAGCAGTATTGGACAGAACAATGAGCAGTTCTTC. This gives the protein CASSIGQNNEQFF.

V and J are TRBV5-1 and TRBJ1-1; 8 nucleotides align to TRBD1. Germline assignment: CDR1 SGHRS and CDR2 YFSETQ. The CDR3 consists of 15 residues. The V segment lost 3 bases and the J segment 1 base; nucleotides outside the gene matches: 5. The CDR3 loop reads CASSSGQGRNTEAFF. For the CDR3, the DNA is TGCGCCAGCAGCTCCGGACAGGGCCGGAACACTGAAGCTTTCTTT.

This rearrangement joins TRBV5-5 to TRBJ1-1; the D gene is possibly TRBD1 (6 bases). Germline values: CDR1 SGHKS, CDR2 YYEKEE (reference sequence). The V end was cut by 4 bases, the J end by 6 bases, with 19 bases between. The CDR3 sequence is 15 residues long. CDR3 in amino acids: CASSQDRQINAEAFF. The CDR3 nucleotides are TGTGCCAGCAGCCAGGACAGACAGATTAATGCTGAAGCTTTCTTT.

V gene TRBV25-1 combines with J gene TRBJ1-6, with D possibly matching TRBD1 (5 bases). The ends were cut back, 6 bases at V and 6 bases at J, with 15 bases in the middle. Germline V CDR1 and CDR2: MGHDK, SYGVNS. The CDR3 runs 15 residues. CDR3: CASRSGQGANSPLHF. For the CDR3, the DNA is TGTGCCAGCAGGAGTGGGCAGGGCGCTAATTCACCCCTCCACTTT.

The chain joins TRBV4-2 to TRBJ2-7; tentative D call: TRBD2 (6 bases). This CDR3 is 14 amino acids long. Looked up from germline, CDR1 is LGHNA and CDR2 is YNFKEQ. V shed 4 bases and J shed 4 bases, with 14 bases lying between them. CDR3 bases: TGTGCCAGCAGCCGGGGTCTGGGGGGTTACGAGCAGTACTTC. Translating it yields CASSRGLGGYEQYF.

This CDR3 is CASSQDRGLGIQYF. The CDR3 DNA is TGTGCCAGCAGCCAAGATAGGGGACTAGGCATTCAGTACTTC. The rearrangement uses TRBV3-1 (or the pseudogene TRBV3-2) and TRBJ2-4; 8 bases are shared with TRBD2. The ends lost 0 bases at V and 9 bases at J; junction bases unmatched: 4. This CDR3 comprises 14 residues. Germline V gene lookup returns CDR1 LGHDT and CDR2 YNNKEL (reference sequence).

CDR3 protein: CASSPPTGLASDTQYF. Written as DNA, the CDR3 is TGTGCCAGCTCACCACCGACGGGACTAGCTTCAGATACGCAGTATTTT. The chain joins TRBV18 to TRBJ2-3; 9 nucleotides agree with TRBD2. J lost 4 bases, V lost 0 bases, and 5 bases had no gene match. Germline CDR1 is KGHSH and CDR2 is LQKENI. The CDR3 is made up of 16 amino acids.

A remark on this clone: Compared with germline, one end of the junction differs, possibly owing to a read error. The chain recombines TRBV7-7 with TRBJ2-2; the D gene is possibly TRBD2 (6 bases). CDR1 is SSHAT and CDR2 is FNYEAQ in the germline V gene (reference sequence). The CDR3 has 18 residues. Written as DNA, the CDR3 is TGTGCTAGCAGCTTAGCGATGGGAGTAGCGGCTAACACCGGGGAGCTGTTTTTT. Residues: CASSLAMGVAANTGELFF.

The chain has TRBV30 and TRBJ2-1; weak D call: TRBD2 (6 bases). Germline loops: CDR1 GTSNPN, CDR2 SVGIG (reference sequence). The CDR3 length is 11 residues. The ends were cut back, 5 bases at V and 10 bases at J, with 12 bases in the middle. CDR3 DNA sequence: TGTGCCTGGGGGACTCTCTTGGAGCAGTTCTTC. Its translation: CAWGTLLEQFF.

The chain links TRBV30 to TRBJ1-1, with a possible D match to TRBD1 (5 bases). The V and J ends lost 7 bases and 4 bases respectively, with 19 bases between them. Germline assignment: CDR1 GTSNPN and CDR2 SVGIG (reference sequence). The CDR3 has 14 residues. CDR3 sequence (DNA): TGTGCCTCGCCGGGCGGGGGGGGGATCACTGAAGCTTTCTTT. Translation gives CASPGGGGITEAFF.

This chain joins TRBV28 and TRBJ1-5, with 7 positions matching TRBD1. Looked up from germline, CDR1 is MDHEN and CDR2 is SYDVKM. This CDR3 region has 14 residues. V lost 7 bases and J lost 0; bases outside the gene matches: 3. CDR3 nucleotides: TGTGCCAGCATCCAGGGGGGTAGCAATCAGCCCCAGCATTTT. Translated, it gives CASIQGGSNQPQHF.

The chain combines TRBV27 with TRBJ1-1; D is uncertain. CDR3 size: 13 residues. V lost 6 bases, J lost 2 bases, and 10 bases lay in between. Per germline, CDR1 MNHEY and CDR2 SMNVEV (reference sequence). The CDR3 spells CASSPGQNTEAFF. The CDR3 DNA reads TGTGCCAGCAGCCCGGGTCAAAACACTGAAGCTTTCTTT.

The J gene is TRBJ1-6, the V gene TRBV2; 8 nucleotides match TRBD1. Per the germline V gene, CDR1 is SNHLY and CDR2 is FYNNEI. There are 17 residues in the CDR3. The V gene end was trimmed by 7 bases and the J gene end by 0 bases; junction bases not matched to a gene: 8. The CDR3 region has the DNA TGTGCCAGCAATTCGGACAGGGCGAGCTCCTATAATTCACCCCTCCACTTT. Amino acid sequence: CASNSDRASSYNSPLHF.

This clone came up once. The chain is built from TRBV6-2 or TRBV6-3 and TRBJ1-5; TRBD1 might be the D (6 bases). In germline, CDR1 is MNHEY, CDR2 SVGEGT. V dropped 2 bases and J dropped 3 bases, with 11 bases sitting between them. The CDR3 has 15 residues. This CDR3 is CASSYGTTFNQPQHF. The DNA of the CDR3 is TGTGCCAGCAGTTACGGGACAACCTTCAATCAGCCCCAGCATTTT.

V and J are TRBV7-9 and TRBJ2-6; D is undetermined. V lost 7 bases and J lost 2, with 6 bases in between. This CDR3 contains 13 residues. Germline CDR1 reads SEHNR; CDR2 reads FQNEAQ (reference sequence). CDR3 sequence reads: CASNQAGANVLTF. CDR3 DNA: TGTGCCAGCAACCAGGCTGGGGCCAACGTCCTGACTTTC.

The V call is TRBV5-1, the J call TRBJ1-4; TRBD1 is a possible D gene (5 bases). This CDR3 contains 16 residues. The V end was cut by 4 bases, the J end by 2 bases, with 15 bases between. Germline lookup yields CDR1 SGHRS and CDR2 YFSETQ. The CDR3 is CASSPDPGGTNEKLFF. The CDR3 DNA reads TGCGCCAGCAGCCCGGACCCGGGGGGTACTAATGAAAAACTGTTTTTT. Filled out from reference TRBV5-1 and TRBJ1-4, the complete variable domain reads KAGVTQTPRYLIKTRGQQVTLSCSPISGHRSVSWYQQTPGQGLQFLFEYFSETQRNKGNFPGRFSGRQFSNSRSEMNVSTLELGDSALYLCASSPDPGGTNEKLFFGSGTQLSVL.

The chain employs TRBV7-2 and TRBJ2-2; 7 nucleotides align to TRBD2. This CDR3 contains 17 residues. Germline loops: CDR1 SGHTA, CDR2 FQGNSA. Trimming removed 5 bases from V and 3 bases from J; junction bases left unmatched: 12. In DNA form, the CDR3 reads TGTGCCAGCAGCCCAGCAATGACTAGCTCCTACACCGGGGAGCTGTTTTTT. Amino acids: CASSPAMTSSYTGELFF. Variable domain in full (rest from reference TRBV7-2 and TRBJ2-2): GAGVSQSPSNKVTEKGKDVELRCDPISGHTALYWYRQSLGQGLEFLIYFQGNSAPDKSGLPSDRFSAERTGGSVSTLTIQRTQQEDSAVYLCASSPAMTSSYTGELFFGEGSRLTVL.

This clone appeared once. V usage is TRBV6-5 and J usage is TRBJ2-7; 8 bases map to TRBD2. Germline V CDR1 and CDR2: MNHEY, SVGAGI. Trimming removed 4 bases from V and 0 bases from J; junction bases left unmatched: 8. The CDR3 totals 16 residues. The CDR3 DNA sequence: TGTGCCAGCAGTTCCCACCTGGCGGGAGGCTCCTACGAGCAGTACTTC. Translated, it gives CASSSHLAGGSYEQYF.

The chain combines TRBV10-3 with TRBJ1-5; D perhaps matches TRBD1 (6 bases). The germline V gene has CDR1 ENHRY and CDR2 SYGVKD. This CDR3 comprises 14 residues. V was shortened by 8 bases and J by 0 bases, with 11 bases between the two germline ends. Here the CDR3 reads CAISDRYSNQPQHF. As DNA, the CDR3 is TGTGCCATCTCGGACAGATATAGCAATCAGCCCCAGCATTTT.

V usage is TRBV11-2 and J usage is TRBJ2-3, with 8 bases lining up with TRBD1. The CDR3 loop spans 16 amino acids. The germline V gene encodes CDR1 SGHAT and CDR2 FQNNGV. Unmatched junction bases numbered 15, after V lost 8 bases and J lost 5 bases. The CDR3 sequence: CASGQIGQGGGDTQYF. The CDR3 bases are TGTGCCAGCGGCCAGATAGGACAGGGAGGCGGAGATACGCAGTATTTT.

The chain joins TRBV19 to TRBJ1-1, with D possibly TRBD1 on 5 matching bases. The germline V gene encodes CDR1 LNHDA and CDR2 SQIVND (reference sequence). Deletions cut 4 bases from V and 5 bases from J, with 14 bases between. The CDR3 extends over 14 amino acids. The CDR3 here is CASSSQGIQTEAFF. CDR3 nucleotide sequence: TGTGCCAGTAGTAGTCAGGGAATCCAGACTGAAGCTTTCTTT.

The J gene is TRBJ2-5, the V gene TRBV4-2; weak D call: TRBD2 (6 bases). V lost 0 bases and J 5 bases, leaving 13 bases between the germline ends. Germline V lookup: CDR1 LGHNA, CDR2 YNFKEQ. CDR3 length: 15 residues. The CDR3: CASSQDGTQWETQYF. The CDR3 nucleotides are TGTGCCAGCAGCCAAGATGGGACTCAATGGGAGACCCAGTACTTC.

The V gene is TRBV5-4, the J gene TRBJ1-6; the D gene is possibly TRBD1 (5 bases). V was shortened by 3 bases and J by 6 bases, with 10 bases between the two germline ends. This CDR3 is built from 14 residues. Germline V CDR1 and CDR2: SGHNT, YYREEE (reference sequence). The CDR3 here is CASSYTGPNSPLHF. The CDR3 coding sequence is TGTGCCAGCAGCTATACAGGACCTAATTCACCCCTCCACTTT.

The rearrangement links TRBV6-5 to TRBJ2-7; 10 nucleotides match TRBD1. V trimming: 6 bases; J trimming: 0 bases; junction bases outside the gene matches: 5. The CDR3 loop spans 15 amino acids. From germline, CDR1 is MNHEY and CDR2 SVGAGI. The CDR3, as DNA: TGTGCCAGCAGACGGGACAGGGGTTACTCCTACGAGCAGTACTTC. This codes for CASRRDRGYSYEQYF.

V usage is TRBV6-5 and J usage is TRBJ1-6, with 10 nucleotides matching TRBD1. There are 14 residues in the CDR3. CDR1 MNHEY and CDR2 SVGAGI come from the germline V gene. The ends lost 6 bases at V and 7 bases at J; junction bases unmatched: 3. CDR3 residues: CASSRGQGNSPLHF. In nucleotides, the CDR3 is TGTGCCAGCAGCCGGGGACAGGGGAATTCACCCCTCCACTTT.

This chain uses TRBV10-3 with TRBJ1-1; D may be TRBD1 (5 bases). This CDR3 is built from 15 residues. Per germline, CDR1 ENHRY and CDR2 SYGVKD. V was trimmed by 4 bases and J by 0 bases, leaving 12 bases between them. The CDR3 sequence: CAISVMSGVNTEAFF. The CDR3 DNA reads TGTGCCATCAGTGTCATGTCGGGGGTGAACACTGAAGCTTTCTTT.

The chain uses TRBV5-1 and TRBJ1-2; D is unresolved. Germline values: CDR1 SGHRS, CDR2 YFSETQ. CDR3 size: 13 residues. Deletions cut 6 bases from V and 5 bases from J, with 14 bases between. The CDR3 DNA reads TGCGCCAGCAACCAAGACCGAGGGTATGGCTACACCTTC. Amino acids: CASNQDRGYGYTF. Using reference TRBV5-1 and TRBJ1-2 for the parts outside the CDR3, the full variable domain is KAGVTQTPRYLIKTRGQQVTLSCSPISGHRSVSWYQQTPGQGLQFLFEYFSETQRNKGNFPGRFSGRQFSNSRSEMNVSTLELGDSALYLCASNQDRGYGYTFGSGTRLTVV.

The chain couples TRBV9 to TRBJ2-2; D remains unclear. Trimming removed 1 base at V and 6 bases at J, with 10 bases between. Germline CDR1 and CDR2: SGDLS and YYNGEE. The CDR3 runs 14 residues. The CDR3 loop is CASSVPPLPGELFF. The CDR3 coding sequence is TGTGCCAGCAGCGTACCCCCTCTCCCCGGGGAGCTGTTTTTT.

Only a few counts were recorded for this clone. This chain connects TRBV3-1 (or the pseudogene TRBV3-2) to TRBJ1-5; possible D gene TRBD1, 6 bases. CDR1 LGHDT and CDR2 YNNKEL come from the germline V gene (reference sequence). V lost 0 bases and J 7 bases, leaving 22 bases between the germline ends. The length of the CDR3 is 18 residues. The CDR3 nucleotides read TGTGCCAGCAGCCAAGAGGGGGTCCGGGGGGCGCTGGAACAGCCCCAGCATTTT. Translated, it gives CASSQEGVRGALEQPQHF.

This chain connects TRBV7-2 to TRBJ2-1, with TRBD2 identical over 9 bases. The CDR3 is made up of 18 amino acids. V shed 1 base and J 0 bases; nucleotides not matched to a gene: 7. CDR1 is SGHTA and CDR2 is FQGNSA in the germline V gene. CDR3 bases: TGTGCCAGCAGCTTAGGTCCAGCGGGAGGTCGCTCCTACAATGAGCAGTTCTTC. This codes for CASSLGPAGGRSYNEQFF. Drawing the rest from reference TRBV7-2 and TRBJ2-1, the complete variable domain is GAGVSQSPSNKVTEKGKDVELRCDPISGHTALYWYRQSLGQGLEFLIYFQGNSAPDKSGLPSDRFSAERTGGSVSTLTIQRTQQEDSAVYLCASSLGPAGGRSYNEQFFGPGTRLTVL.

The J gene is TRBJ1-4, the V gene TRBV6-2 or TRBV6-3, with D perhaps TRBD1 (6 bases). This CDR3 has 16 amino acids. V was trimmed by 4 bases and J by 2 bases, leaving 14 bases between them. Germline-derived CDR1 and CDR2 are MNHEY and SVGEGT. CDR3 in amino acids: CASSWGPPGTNEKLFF. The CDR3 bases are TGTGCCAGCAGTTGGGGGCCCCCCGGTACTAATGAAAAACTGTTTTTT.